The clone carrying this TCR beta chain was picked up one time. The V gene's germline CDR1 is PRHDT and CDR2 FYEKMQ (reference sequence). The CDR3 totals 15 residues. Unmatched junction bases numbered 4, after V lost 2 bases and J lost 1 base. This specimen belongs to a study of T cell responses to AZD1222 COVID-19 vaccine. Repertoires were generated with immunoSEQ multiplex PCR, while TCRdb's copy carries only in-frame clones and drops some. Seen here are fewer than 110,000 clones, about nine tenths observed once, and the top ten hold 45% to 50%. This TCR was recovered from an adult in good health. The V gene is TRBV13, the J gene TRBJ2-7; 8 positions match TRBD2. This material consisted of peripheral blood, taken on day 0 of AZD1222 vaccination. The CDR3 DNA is TGTGCCAGCAGCTTACGGGAGGGCCTGTCCTACGAGCAGTACTTC. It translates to CASSLREGLSYEQYF.